Below are 31 T cell receptor beta chains sequenced from a single sample in a study of blood T cell repertoires in COVID-19. Sequenced by immunoSEQ multiplex PCR; TCRdb stores in-frame clones only, minus some. The sample has about 210,000 clones; 80% are singletons. Sequenced: peripheral blood. Receptor source: a woman between 65 and 79 years old with acute or convalescent COVID-19.

The gene calls are TRBV5-1 and TRBJ2-7; 10 bases are shared with TRBD1. CDR1 SGHRS and CDR2 YFSETQ come from the germline V gene. The CDR3 extends over 16 amino acids. Germline trimming cut 10 bases from V and 7 bases from J; bases unmatched to any gene: 20. DNA of the CDR3: TGCGCCTCCTTACGGCGACCCGGGACAGGGGCAGATGAGCAGTACGTC. Encoded protein: CASLRRPGTGADEQYV.

The gene calls are TRBV6-1 and TRBJ1-2, with D unresolved. CDR3 length: 15 amino acids. CDR1 is MNHNS, CDR2 SASEGT, per germline. Trimming shortened V by 2 bases and J by 2 bases, and 12 bases separated the two germline ends. CDR3 in amino acids: CASSEFHTENYGYTF. DNA of the CDR3: TGTGCCAGCAGTGAATTTCACACAGAGAACTATGGCTACACCTTC.

The CDR3 sequence: CASTPSGGGNEQFF. For the CDR3, the DNA is TGTGCCAGCACGCCTAGCGGGGGGGGCAATGAGCAGTTCTTC. This chain uses TRBV9 with TRBJ2-1; 12 bases line up with TRBD2. V gave up 6 bases and J gave up 6 bases; unmatched junction bases: 4. The length of the CDR3 is 14 residues. From germline, CDR1 is SGDLS and CDR2 YYNGEE. The variable domain in full, with the rest retrieved from reference TRBV9 and TRBJ2-1, is DSGVTQTPKHLITATGQRVTLRCSPRSGDLSVYWYQQSLDQGLQFLIQYYNGEERAKGNILERFSAQQFPDLHSELNLSSLELGDSALYFCASTPSGGGNEQFFGPGTRLTVL.

The rearrangement links TRBV30 to TRBJ2-1, with TRBD1 matching over 7 bases. The CDR3 runs 15 residues. CDR1 is GTSNPN and CDR2 is SVGIG in the germline V gene (reference sequence). V was pared by 3 bases and J by 5 bases, with 10 bases of the junction left unmatched. CDR3 coding DNA: TGTGCCTGGAGCCCTAGGACAGGTCTCAACAATGAGCAGTTCTTC. It codes for CAWSPRTGLNNEQFF.

This CDR3 is CASIESPRFTEAFF. Written as DNA, the CDR3 is TGTGCCAGCATCGAAAGCCCCAGGTTCACTGAAGCTTTCTTT. The V gene is TRBV21-1, the J gene TRBJ1-1; the table's D call, TRBD1, has no DNA check behind it. TRBV21-1 is described as a pseudogene. The CDR3 is 14 amino acids.

This sequence joins TRBV9 and TRBJ2-2; 15 nucleotides line up with TRBD2. Per germline, CDR1 SGDLS and CDR2 YYNGEE. Unmatched junction bases numbered 11, after V lost 0 bases and J lost 5 bases. There are 20 residues in the CDR3. The CDR3 region has the DNA TGTGCCAGCAGCGTAGCCGACCTGGGACTAGCGGGGGGCCGGACCGGGGAGCTGTTTTTT. Amino acid sequence: CASSVADLGLAGGRTGELFF.

The chain is built from TRBV5-1 and TRBJ2-6; TRBD2 is a possible D gene (6 bases). Germline CDR1 is SGHRS and CDR2 is YFSETQ. The CDR3 is made up of 19 amino acids. Trimming took off 0 bases at V and 2 bases at J, with 18 bases between the two ends. CDR3 loop: CASSLDGTLGGAGANVLTF. The CDR3 nucleotides are TGCGCCAGCAGCTTGGATGGGACCCTGGGGGGAGCTGGGGCCAACGTCCTGACTTTC.

V gene TRBV7-2 combines with J gene TRBJ2-7; 9 bases match TRBD2. V lost 5 bases, J lost 2 bases, and 1 base stayed unmatched. Germline CDR1 SGHTA, CDR2 FQGNSA. There are 13 residues in the CDR3. CDR3 amino acids: CASSRLAAYEQYF. The CDR3 DNA reads TGTGCCAGCAGCCGACTAGCGGCCTACGAGCAGTACTTC. Full variable domain (rest looked up from reference TRBV7-2 and TRBJ2-7): GAGVSQSPSNKVTEKGKDVELRCDPISGHTALYWYRQSLGQGLEFLIYFQGNSAPDKSGLPSDRFSAERTGGSVSTLTIQRTQQEDSAVYLCASSRLAAYEQYFGPGTRLTVT.

This chain joins TRBV19 and TRBJ2-3; the match to TRBD1 covers 7 bases. V dropped 4 bases and J dropped 2; count of bases not matched to a gene: 6. Germline lookup yields CDR1 LNHDA and CDR2 SQIVND (reference sequence). The CDR3 length is 15 residues. The CDR3: CASSNDRASTDTQYF. The CDR3, as DNA: TGTGCCAGTAGTAATGACAGGGCTTCCACAGATACGCAGTATTTT.

This chain connects TRBV3-1 (or the pseudogene TRBV3-2) to TRBJ2-7, with TRBD2 identical over 7 bases. J lost 6 bases, V lost 3 bases, and 8 bases had no gene match. There are 14 residues in the CDR3. Germline CDR1 LGHDT, CDR2 YNNKEL (reference sequence). CDR3 in amino acids: CASSQGGALGEQYF. The CDR3 DNA is TGTGCCAGCAGCCAGGGAGGGGCGCTGGGCGAGCAGTACTTC.

The table lists this clone with a few counts. V usage is TRBV4-3 and J usage is TRBJ2-7; the D gene is possibly TRBD2 (5 bases). The CDR3 sequence is 12 residues long. Per the germline V gene, CDR1 is LGHNA and CDR2 is YSLEER. V shed 4 bases and J shed 6 bases, with 10 bases lying between them. CDR3 DNA: TGCGCCAGCAGCCTAGACCGGGGCGAGCAGTACTTC. Residues: CASSLDRGEQYF.

V usage is TRBV11-2 and J usage is TRBJ2-1; 10 nucleotides align to TRBD2. Trimming removed 0 bases from V and 6 bases from J; junction bases left unmatched: 8. CDR3 length: 17 residues. Germline CDR1 reads SGHAT; CDR2 reads FQNNGV. The CDR3 nucleotides read TGTGCCAGCAGCTTAGAAGGCAGGCTAGCGGGGGTCAATGAGCAGTTCTTC. As protein: CASSLEGRLAGVNEQFF.

The genes are TRBV5-5 and TRBJ2-1, with 11 positions matching TRBD1. V was pared by 4 bases and J by 1 base, with 7 bases of the junction left unmatched. Germline V gives CDR1 SGHKS, CDR2 YYEKEE (reference sequence). The CDR3 spans 17 residues. CDR3 DNA sequence: TGTGCCAGCAGCAGCGGGACAGGGGGGTGGTCCTACAATGAGCAGTTCTTC. Amino acids: CASSSGTGGWSYNEQFF.

The CDR3 region has the DNA TGTGCCAGCTCACCAAGGCAGGGCGGAGATACGCAGTATTTT. Its protein product is CASSPRQGGDTQYF. The rearrangement uses TRBV18 and TRBJ2-3, with D possibly being TRBD1 (5 bases). Deletions cut 2 bases from V and 5 bases from J, with 11 bases between. Germline CDR1 is KGHSH and CDR2 is LQKENI. The CDR3 covers 14 residues.

V usage is TRBV10-3 and J usage is TRBJ1-1; 9 nucleotides match TRBD1. The length of the CDR3 is 14 residues. J was trimmed by 10 bases and V by 3 bases; bases with no gene match: 9. Germline loops: CDR1 ENHRY, CDR2 SYGVKD. This CDR3 is CAISDETGGNRAFF. CDR3 DNA sequence: TGTGCCATCAGTGATGAGACAGGGGGTAATCGAGCTTTCTTT.

This CDR3 reads CASSVQTSNTEAFF. Here the CDR3 DNA reads TGTGCCAGCAGCGTACAGACATCCAACACTGAAGCTTTCTTT. The V call is TRBV9, the J call TRBJ1-1; D is unclear. Germline V gene data show CDR1 as SGDLS and CDR2 as YYNGEE. The germline V and J ends were trimmed by 1 base and 2 bases, with 9 bases remaining between them. CDR3 length equals 14 residues.

J is TRBJ2-5 and V is TRBV29-1; the D is unclear. Looked up from germline, CDR1 is SQVTM and CDR2 is ANQGSEA. Trimming took off 5 bases at V and 4 bases at J, with 8 bases between the two ends. The CDR3 length is 11 residues. CDR3 nucleotide sequence: TGCAGCGTTTTTATCTCAGAGACCCAGTACTTC. Translating gives CSVFISETQYF.

The genes are TRBV12-5 and TRBJ2-5; D not certain. The V end lost 4 bases, the J end lost 7 bases, and 7 bases lay between the germline ends. This CDR3 has 11 amino acids. The V gene's germline CDR1 is LGHNT and CDR2 FRNRAP. The CDR3 DNA follows: TGTGCTAGTGGTTCGCCCAGGACCCAGTACTTC. Its translation: CASGSPRTQYF.

The chain combines TRBV5-1 with TRBJ2-5, with 13 positions matching TRBD2. V shed 0 bases and J 6 bases; nucleotides not matched to a gene: 5. The CDR3 loop spans 16 amino acids. The germline V gene has CDR1 SGHRS and CDR2 YFSETQ. The CDR3 nucleotides read TGCGCCAGCAGCTTGGGCACTAGCGGGGGGGGCCAGACCCAGTACTTC. This sequence encodes CASSLGTSGGGQTQYF.

This clone was observed once. V gene TRBV12-3 or TRBV12-4 combines with J gene TRBJ2-5; D call uncertain. Trimming shortened V by 6 bases and J by 3 bases, and 11 bases separated the two germline ends. This CDR3 has 13 residues. Here the CDR3 reads CASSQTEKETQYF. The CDR3 nucleotides read TGTGCCAGCAGCCAAACAGAAAAAGAGACCCAGTACTTC.

The J gene is TRBJ1-5, the V gene TRBV6-5; possibly TRBD1 for D (5 bases). Trimming took 6 bases from V and 7 from J, leaving 16 bases between them. The CDR3 extends over 14 amino acids. Germline values: CDR1 MNHEY, CDR2 SVGAGI. CDR3 DNA: TGTGCCAGCAGACCCTCTGGGGGGGGGCAGCCCCAGCATTTT. This codes for CASRPSGGGQPQHF.

The V gene is TRBV19, the J gene TRBJ2-1; 8 positions match TRBD1. After removal of 2 bases from V and 5 bases from J, the junction contained 5 bases not matched to a gene. Germline V CDR1 and CDR2: LNHDA, SQIVND (reference sequence). The CDR3 is made up of 15 amino acids. In DNA form, the CDR3 reads TGTGCCAGTAGTATATGGAGACAGGGGAACAATGAGCAGTTCTTC. As protein: CASSIWRQGNNEQFF. The variable domain in full, completed from reference TRBV19 and TRBJ2-1, reads DGGITQSPKYLFRKEGQNVTLSCEQNLNHDAMYWYRQDPGQGLRLIYYSQIVNDFQKGDIAEGYSVSREKKESFPLTVTSAQKNPTAFYLCASSIWRQGNNEQFFGPGTRLTVL.

The chain uses TRBV18 and TRBJ1-2; 8 bases are shared with TRBD1. Germline CDR1 KGHSH, CDR2 LQKENI. V gave up 3 bases and J gave up 4 bases; unmatched junction bases: 13. The CDR3 has 17 residues. The CDR3 spells CASSPSSPGQELYGYTF. CDR3 nucleotides: TGTGCCAGCTCACCGTCTTCTCCGGGACAGGAACTCTATGGCTACACCTTC.

The chain joins TRBV5-5 to TRBJ1-5; unclear D gene. This CDR3 spans 15 amino acids. Trimming left V 2 bases short and J 3 bases short, with 12 bases between. In germline, CDR1 is SGHKS, CDR2 YYEKEE (reference sequence). CDR3 in amino acids: CASSFYPGNNQPQHF. The CDR3 nucleotides are TGTGCCAGCAGCTTTTATCCGGGGAACAATCAGCCCCAGCATTTT.

In its sample, this clone was seen once. V is TRBV18 and J is TRBJ2-2; D not certain. Germline-derived CDR1 and CDR2 are KGHSH and LQKENI. The V gene lost 6 bases and the J gene lost 8 bases, with 7 bases spanning the gap. This CDR3 is built from 11 residues. The CDR3 nucleotides are TGTGCCAGCTCCAACCAGGGGGAGCTGTTTTTT. This encodes CASSNQGELFF.

The V and J genes are TRBV6-2 or TRBV6-3 and TRBJ2-7; the D is unclear. This CDR3 has 11 residues. Germline values: CDR1 MNHEY, CDR2 SVGEGT. V lost 5 bases and J 7 bases, leaving 9 bases between the germline ends. CDR3 DNA sequence: TGTGCCAGCAGTAACAACAGAGAGCAGTACTTC. As protein: CASSNNREQYF.

The gene calls are TRBV30 and TRBJ2-3; no clear D. V lost 4 bases and J lost 3, with 5 bases in between. The CDR3 contains 11 residues. Per the germline V gene, CDR1 is GTSNPN and CDR2 is SVGIG (reference sequence). The CDR3 DNA reads as TGTGCCTGGAAACAGACAGATACGCAGTATTTT. Residues: CAWKQTDTQYF.

The chain uses TRBV9 and TRBJ2-3; 12 bases line up with TRBD2. The CDR3 sequence is 17 residues long. The V gene end was trimmed by 2 bases and the J gene end by 4 bases; junction bases not matched to a gene: 8. The germline gives CDR1 SGDLS, CDR2 YYNGEE. This CDR3 is CASSVAKTSGGSDTQYF. As DNA, the CDR3 is TGTGCCAGCAGCGTCGCCAAGACTAGCGGGGGTTCAGATACGCAGTATTTT.

This clone turned up a few times. The rearrangement joins TRBV6-4 to TRBJ2-3; D uncertain. This CDR3 contains 15 residues. Trimming left V 3 bases short and J 3 bases short, with 13 bases between. Germline CDR1 reads MRHNA; CDR2 reads SNTAGT. Written as DNA, the CDR3 is TGTGCCAGCAGTGAGAATACTGGTGAAACAGATACGCAGTATTTT. It encodes CASSENTGETDTQYF.

The chain employs TRBV3-1 (or the pseudogene TRBV3-2) and TRBJ2-5, with 15 nucleotides matching TRBD2. This CDR3 contains 18 residues. Germline V lookup: CDR1 LGHDT, CDR2 YNNKEL (reference sequence). The trim removed 4 bases at V and 5 bases at J, leaving 11 bases unmatched. CDR3 in DNA: TGTGCCAGCAGCCTAGCAGGAAGGACTAGCGGGGGGGTGGAGACCCAGTACTTC. Its protein product is CASSLAGRTSGGVETQYF.

V and J are TRBV19 and TRBJ1-1; D not resolved. Germline V lookup: CDR1 LNHDA, CDR2 SQIVND (reference sequence). The CDR3 length is 13 residues. V was shortened by 3 bases and J by 0 bases, with 5 bases between the two germline ends. CDR3 DNA: TGTGCCAGTAGTATTCTTTTGAACACTGAAGCTTTCTTT. It yields the protein CASSILLNTEAFF.